This T cell receptor beta chain was identified during a study of CD8 T cells in Susac syndrome. Random-hexamer reverse transcription was applied to about 0.45 to 1 ug RNA. With immunoSEQ multiplex PCR, TCR beta CDR3 was amplified across 54 Vbeta and 13 Jbeta. From the immunoSEQ multiplex PCR reads, TCRdb called clonotypes with MiXCR, one entry per CDR3 protein. The sample carries fewer than 350,000 distinct CDR3 sequences, around nine tenths recorded once. Relapsing-remitting disease, either stable or active, was present in the treatment-naive patients who were the multiple sclerosis controls. TEMRA cells were enriched by FACS, while CD8+ and CD4+ T cells were obtained through a negative isolation that was performed magnetically. The CDR3 consists of 21 residues. The V gene lost 3 bases and the J gene lost 2 bases, with 32 bases spanning the gap.

This sequence joins TRBV12-3 or TRBV12-4 and TRBJ2-7; maybe TRBD2 (6 bases). This TCR derives from a human donor with multiple sclerosis. Sequenced sample: CD8+ T cells from PBMCs. The CDR3 here is CASSFPPRTTEKAEWAYEQYF. The CDR3, as DNA: TGTGCCAGCAGTTTTCCCCCTCGGACTACCGAAAAAGCGGAGTGGGCCTACGAGCAGTACTTC.